Listed below are T cell receptor beta chains from one sample, sequenced in a study of blood T cells in healthy people across ages. MiXCR, applied by TCRdb to the 5' RACE reads, yields one record per CDR3 protein. The profile shows under 2 million distinct CDR3 sequences, roughly 32% of them singletons. Material for sequencing was blood. Source of these receptors: a woman in her 30s in good health. The CDR3 runs from the conserved cysteine through the conserved F or W.

CDR3aa,v_gene,j_gene
CASSRGGGWTGNVEQFF,TRBV4-1,TRBJ2-1
CASSQGQRTAYNEQFF,TRBV4-1,TRBJ2-1
CASSLQGSAYTEAFF,TRBV6-5,TRBJ1-1
CAISGQGGNGELFF,TRBV10-3,TRBJ2-2
CASSLALGLADSYEQYF,TRBV7-9,TRBJ2-7
CASSAGAGGAFTEAFF,TRBV9,TRBJ1-1
CASSLGRQVVTEAFF,TRBV7-9,TRBJ1-1
CASSQDPRRTGGEQFF,TRBV4-2,TRBJ2-1
CASSHSMERANTGELFF,TRBV5-4,TRBJ2-2
CSARGGFYRHENYSNQPQHF,TRBV20-1,TRBJ1-5
CASSFRDRGGETQYF,TRBV7-8,TRBJ2-5
CASSYADRVDEQFF,TRBV6-5,TRBJ2-1
CASSYAGSSGANVLTF,TRBV6-6,TRBJ2-6
CASSGNGGTYEQYF,TRBV10-1,TRBJ2-7
CASSQNRGPEKLFF,TRBV3-1,TRBJ1-4
CASSHPRINNEKLFF,TRBV7-9,TRBJ1-4
CGGLVGRETQYF,TRBV29-1,TRBJ2-5
CASSESGTPSTDTLYF,TRBV10-2,TRBJ2-3
CASSDGPGNTEAFF,TRBV7-3,TRBJ1-1
CASSEGRQGATGELFF,TRBV2,TRBJ2-2
CASSRRGATSTDTQYF,TRBV27,TRBJ2-3
CASSLGGTASPYGYTF,TRBV5-6,TRBJ1-2
CASSFGAGETDTQYF,TRBV19,TRBJ2-3
CAGSKREAKNIQYF,TRBV12-3/TRBV12-4,TRBJ2-4
CASSVGLLAGSPNEQFF,TRBV9,TRBJ2-1
CASSLSLRDRGLNSPLHF,TRBV7-3,TRBJ1-6
CASSLELGDWTQYF,TRBV7-7,TRBJ2-5
CSKTQGARGNEQFF,TRBV20-1,TRBJ2-1
CASSAAQGARGYTF,TRBV2,TRBJ1-2
CAISEAGQGDSPLHF,TRBV10-3,TRBJ1-6
CASSQETSGLSYEQYF,TRBV4-2,TRBJ2-7
CASRSWGGRSNIQYF,TRBV28,TRBJ2-4
CASSQDRLAGVYNEQFF,TRBV4-2,TRBJ2-1
CASSLIATSAFTDTQYF,TRBV11-2,TRBJ2-3
CASSEALQGAYIQVGENTEAFF,TRBV6-1,TRBJ1-1
CAGGLSATSTDTQYF,TRBV2,TRBJ2-3
CASSLGALSTPFF,TRBV7-2,TRBJ2-1
CASSYGTIYEQYF,TRBV6-6,TRBJ2-7
CASSPWGRDEETLYF,TRBV7-9,TRBJ2-4
CASGLSRSSYNEQFF,TRBV6-1,TRBJ2-1
CASSPWRGVYNEQFF,TRBV4-1,TRBJ2-1
CSAERAGASHEQYF,TRBV20-1,TRBJ2-7
CASSQDIVGATDTQYF,TRBV14,TRBJ2-3
CASRIGAAEYEQYF,TRBV28,-
CSVSRPNVLYNEQFF,TRBV29-1,TRBJ2-1
CASREQGNPYF,TRBV28,TRBJ2-7
CASGLGELNNEQFF,TRBV12-5,TRBJ2-1
CAITAGNTQYF,TRBV10-3,TRBJ2-3
CASSPAGTNEQFF,TRBV7-9,TRBJ2-1
CASSESGEERELFF,TRBV10-1,TRBJ2-2
CASGLILYGYTF,TRBV2,TRBJ1-2
CASPPGELFF,TRBV6-1,TRBJ2-2
CASSANRVYEQYF,TRBV11-2,TRBJ2-7
CASSSQAVQETQYF,TRBV9,TRBJ2-5
CASNLRGGNHNEQFF,TRBV7-2,TRBJ2-1
CASSREVGGRDEQFF,TRBV11-1,TRBJ2-1
CASSQGPDNSPLHF,TRBV7-9,TRBJ1-6
CAISERGEGTSYNSPLHF,TRBV10-3,TRBJ1-6
CAIRGGLGSADTQYF,TRBV10-3,TRBJ2-3
CASSGQRGNEQFF,TRBV2,TRBJ2-1